This T cell receptor beta chain was documented in a study of beta chain features in type 1 diabetes. Study observations and caveats: More deletions and fewer insertions at VDJ junctions were seen in type 1 diabetes patients. TCRB CDR3s from Type 1 diabetes patients were moderately but significantly shorter in all four CD4+ subsets. A closer apparent resemblance between naive, central memory and Treg TCRB repertoires was seen in patients than in healthy donors.

Purity exceeded 95% in all sorted populations. The sequenced template was cDNA made from the entire isolated RNA. Data came from immunoSEQ multiplex PCR; TCRdb stores just in-frame clones and leaves some out. The sample carries 230,000 or so clones, 16% recorded once. This CDR3 has 16 residues. Per the germline V gene, CDR1 is MDHEN and CDR2 is SYDVKM. The V gene end was trimmed by 4 bases and the J gene end by 4 bases; junction bases not matched to a gene: 7. On this clone: Its antigen is undetermined.

Specimen: naive CD4+ T cells from blood. This receptor was identified in a man aged 25-40 years with type 1 diabetes. The genes are TRBV28 and TRBJ2-6; 7 positions agree with TRBD1. CDR3 protein: CASSSTRGSGANVLTF. CDR3 bases: TGTGCCAGCAGTTCGACCAGGGGGTCCGGGGCCAACGTCCTGACTTTC.